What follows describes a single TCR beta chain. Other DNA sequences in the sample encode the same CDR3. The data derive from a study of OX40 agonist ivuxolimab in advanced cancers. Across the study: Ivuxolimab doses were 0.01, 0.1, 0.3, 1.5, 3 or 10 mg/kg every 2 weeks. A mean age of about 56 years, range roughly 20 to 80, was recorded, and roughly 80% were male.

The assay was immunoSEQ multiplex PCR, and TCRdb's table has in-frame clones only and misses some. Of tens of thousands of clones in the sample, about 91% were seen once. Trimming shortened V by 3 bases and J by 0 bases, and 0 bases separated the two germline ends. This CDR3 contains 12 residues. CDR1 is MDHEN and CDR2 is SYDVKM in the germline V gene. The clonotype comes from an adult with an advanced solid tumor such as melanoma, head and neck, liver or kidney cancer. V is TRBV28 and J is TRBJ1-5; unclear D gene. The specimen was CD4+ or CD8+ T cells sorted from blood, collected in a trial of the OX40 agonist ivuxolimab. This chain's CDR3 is CASSFSNQPQHF. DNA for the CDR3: TGTGCCAGCAGTTTTAGCAATCAGCCCCAGCATTTT.